This T cell receptor beta chain was retrieved from a study of CD8+CD57+ T cells in acquired aplastic anemia. Individuals selected for sequencing had exhibited CD8+CD57+ cell expansion on flow cytometry. All participating patients were living with severe acquired aplastic anemia. Broader study findings: Patients had around 30 CD8+ CDR3 sequences in common with controls (the shared set).

This clonotype has a count of ten or more. The target antigen is unknown. V lost 3 bases and J lost 1; bases outside the gene matches: 5. This CDR3 has 16 residues. Germline CDR1 is SGHRS and CDR2 is YFSETQ. CDR3 and TCR beta VDJ profiling relied on a genomic DNA template. TCRdb ran MiXCR on the reads and lists one entry per CDR3 protein. The repertoire includes roughly 170,000 distinct CDR3 sequences, roughly 50% of them detected once, and 13% sits in the top ten. This clonotype was sampled from a human donor with aplastic anemia. The chain has TRBV5-1 and TRBJ2-1, with 9 bases matching TRBD1. The sequenced sample consisted of sorted CD4+, CD8+, or CD8+CD57+ T cells (not recorded which) from PBMCs. The CDR3 loop is CASSWAGTGSYNEQFF. CDR3 coding DNA: TGCGCCAGCAGCTGGGCCGGGACAGGGTCCTACAATGAGCAGTTCTTC. Drawing the rest from reference TRBV5-1 and TRBJ2-1, the complete variable domain is KAGVTQTPRYLIKTRGQQVTLSCSPISGHRSVSWYQQTPGQGLQFLFEYFSETQRNKGNFPGRFSGRQFSNSRSEMNVSTLELGDSALYLCASSWAGTGSYNEQFFGPGTRLTVL.